These T cell receptor beta chains were read from a single sample in a study of blood T cell repertoires in COVID-19. Profiling relied on immunoSEQ multiplex PCR, and the TCRdb table lists in-frame clones only, not all of them. The sample yields roughly 86,000 clones, around three quarters seen once. The source material was peripheral blood. The receptors shown here come from a man aged 45-65 years who had recovered from COVID-19. The conserved cysteine and the conserved F or W are not part of the CDR3 here.

J gene: TRBJ1-1
V gene: TRBV15
CDR3 protein: ATSSVAGRMNTEAF

J gene: TRBJ2-2
V gene: TRBV12-5
CDR3 protein: ASGSFVAAQNTGELF

J gene: TRBJ1-6
V gene: TRBV3-1/TRBV3-2
CDR3 protein: ASSQGGSAANSPLH

J gene: TRBJ1-1
V gene: TRBV5-5
CDR3 protein: ASSLATGVRSTEAF

J gene: TRBJ2-1
V gene: TRBV28
CDR3 protein: ASSDPGQVANEQF

J gene: TRBJ2-3
V gene: TRBV5-1
CDR3 protein: ASSLDPGRGTDTQY

J gene: TRBJ1-4
V gene: TRBV5-4
CDR3 protein: ASLDRGQSEKLF

J gene: TRBJ2-3
V gene: TRBV29-1
CDR3 protein: SVSAGGPSNTQY

J gene: TRBJ2-3
V gene: TRBV4-3
CDR3 protein: ASSSDGRGDTQY

J gene: TRBJ1-1
V gene: TRBV7-2
CDR3 protein: ASSPRHTEAF

J gene: TRBJ2-1
V gene: TRBV9
CDR3 protein: ASSGQAGGRPNEQF

J gene: TRBJ2-2
V gene: TRBV27
CDR3 protein: ATRGLAAGELF

J gene: TRBJ2-7
V gene: TRBV7-2
CDR3 protein: ASSLRGNYEQY